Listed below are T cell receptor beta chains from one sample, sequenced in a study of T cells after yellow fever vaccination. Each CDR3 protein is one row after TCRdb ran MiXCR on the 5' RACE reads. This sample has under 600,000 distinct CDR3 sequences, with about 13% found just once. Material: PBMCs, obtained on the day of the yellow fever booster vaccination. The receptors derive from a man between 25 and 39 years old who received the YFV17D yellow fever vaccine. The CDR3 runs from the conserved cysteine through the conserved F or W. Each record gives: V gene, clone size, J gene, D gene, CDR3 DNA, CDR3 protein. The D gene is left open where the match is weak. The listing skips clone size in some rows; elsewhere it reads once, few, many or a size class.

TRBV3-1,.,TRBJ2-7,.,TGTGCCAGCAGCCAGACCCACGGGCCGCAATCCGAGCAGTACTTC,CASSQTHGPQSEQYF
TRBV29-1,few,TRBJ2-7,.,TGCAGCGTTGGGGCGAGGTTTTCCTACGAGCAGTACTTC,CSVGARFSYEQYF
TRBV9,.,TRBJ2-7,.,TGTGCCAGCAGCGTAGAAGGGACCAGCTACGAGCAGTACTTC,CASSVEGTSYEQYF
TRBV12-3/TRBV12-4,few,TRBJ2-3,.,TGTGCCAGCAGTTTCAGGCCTCTAGCCGAGTATAGCACAGATACGCAGTATTTT,CASSFRPLAEYSTDTQYF
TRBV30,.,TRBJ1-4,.,TGTGCCTGGAGTGCTCAGGGGAGATGGGAAAAACTGTTTTTT,CAWSAQGRWEKLFF
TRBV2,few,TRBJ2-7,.,TGTGCCAGCAACCCGGCTTTCTACGAGCAGTACTTC,CASNPAFYEQYF
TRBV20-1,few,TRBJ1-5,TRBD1,TGCAGTGGACAGGGGGGCAATCAGCCCCAGCATTTT,CSGQGGNQPQHF
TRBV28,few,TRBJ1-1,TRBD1,TGTGCCAGCCTCCACAGGGGGATCACTGAAGCTTTCTTT,CASLHRGITEAFF
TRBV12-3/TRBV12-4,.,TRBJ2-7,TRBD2,TGTGCCAGCAGTTTTTTGAGCGGGAGGGCCGGGGAGCAGTACTTC,CASSFLSGRAGEQYF
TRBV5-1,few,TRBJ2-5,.,TGCGCCAGCAGCTTTGGGGTCGACCAAGAGACCCAGTACTTC,CASSFGVDQETQYF
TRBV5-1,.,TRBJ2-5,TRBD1,TGCGCCAGCTGGCCCGCCCTAGGGACAGCTCAAGAGACCCAGTACTTC,CASWPALGTAQETQYF
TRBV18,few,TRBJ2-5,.,TGTGCCAGCTCGACCGGGCAGGGAACAGAGACCCAGTACTTC,CASSTGQGTETQYF
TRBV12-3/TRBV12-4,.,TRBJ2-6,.,TGTGCCAGCAGTTACCCGAGTGGGGCTGGGGCCAACGTCCTGACTTTC,CASSYPSGAGANVLTF
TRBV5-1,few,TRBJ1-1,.,TGCGCCAGCAGCTTGTCGAGGGGGTTGAACACTGAAGCTTTCTTT,CASSLSRGLNTEAFF
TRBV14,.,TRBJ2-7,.,TGTGCCAGCAGCCGTCCCCAACAGGGAATCTACGAGCAGTACTTC,CASSRPQQGIYEQYF
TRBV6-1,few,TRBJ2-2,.,TGTGCCAGCACCCTAGACTCGAACACCGGGGAGCTGTTTTTT,CASTLDSNTGELFF
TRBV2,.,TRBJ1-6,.,TGTGCCAGCAGTCACTATAATTCACCCCTCCACTTT,CASSHYNSPLHF
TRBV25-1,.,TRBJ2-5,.,TGTGCCAGCAGTGAATGGGCCAGAGGAGAGGAGACCCAGTACTTC,CASSEWARGEETQYF
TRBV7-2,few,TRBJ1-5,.,TGTGCCAGCAGTACCAGGAAGGGGGGAAATCAGCCCCAGCATTTT,CASSTRKGGNQPQHF
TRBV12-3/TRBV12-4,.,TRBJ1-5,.,TGTGCCAGCAGTTTCGGGGGGGCAGGGGTTCAGCCCCAGCATTTT,CASSFGGAGVQPQHF
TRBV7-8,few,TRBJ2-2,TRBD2,TGTGCCAGCAGACTAGCGGGAGGTCTTCGCGGGGAGCTGTTTTTT,CASRLAGGLRGELFF
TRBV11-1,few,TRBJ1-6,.,TGTGCCAGCAGCACCTGGGGTCAGGCGAGCTCCTATAATTCACCCCTCCACTTT,CASSTWGQASSYNSPLHF
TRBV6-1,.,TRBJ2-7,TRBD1,TGTGCCAGCAAAAAACGGACAGGGGGACACTACGAGCAGTACTTC,CASKKRTGGHYEQYF
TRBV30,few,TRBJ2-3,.,TGTGCCTGGAGTGTACATCCGTACACAGATACGCAGTATTTT,CAWSVHPYTDTQYF
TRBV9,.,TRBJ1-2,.,TGTGCCAGCAGCGTAGCTATCGGACAGTCCGCTGGCTACACCTTC,CASSVAIGQSAGYTF
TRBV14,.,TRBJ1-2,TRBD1,TGTGCCAGCAGCCAAGTCGGGACAGGGCCCTCATCCGGCTACACCTTC,CASSQVGTGPSSGYTF
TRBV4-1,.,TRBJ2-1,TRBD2,TGCGCCAGCAGCCATCCCGGACTAGCGGATTACAATGAGCAGTTCTTC,CASSHPGLADYNEQFF
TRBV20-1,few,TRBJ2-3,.,TGCAGTGCGTCCACTGGGGGTGGGGATACGCAGTATTTT,CSASTGGGDTQYF
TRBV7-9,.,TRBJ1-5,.,TGTGCCAGCAGCTTCCAGCCTAATCAGCCCCAGCATTTT,CASSFQPNQPQHF
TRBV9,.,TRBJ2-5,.,TGTGCCAGCAGCGTAGACGTGGCAGTAGAGACCCAGTACTTC,CASSVDVAVETQYF
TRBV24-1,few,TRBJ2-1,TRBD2,TGTGCCACCAGTGACCTAGCGGGGGCCTCCTACAATGAGCAGTTCTTC,CATSDLAGASYNEQFF
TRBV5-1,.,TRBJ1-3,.,TGCGCCAGCAGCACCTGGGGGGGCGCCTCTGGAAACACCATATATTTT,CASSTWGGASGNTIYF
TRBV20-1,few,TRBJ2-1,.,TGCAGTGCTAGAGGTCCGTTCTCATTTAATGAGCAGTTCTTC,CSARGPFSFNEQFF
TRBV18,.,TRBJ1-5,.,TGTGCCAGCTCACCAACCACAGCGAATCAGCCCCAGCATTTT,CASSPTTANQPQHF
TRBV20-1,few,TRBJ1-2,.,TGCAGTGGTTGGGGAGGATATGGCTACACCTTC,CSGWGGYGYTF
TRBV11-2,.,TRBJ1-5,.,TGTGCCAGCAGCTTAGATCTCCCCCGAGCCCAGCATTTT,CASSLDLPRAQHF
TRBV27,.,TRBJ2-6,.,TGTGCCAGCAGGTCTAACTCTGGGGCCAACGTCCTGACTTTC,CASRSNSGANVLTF
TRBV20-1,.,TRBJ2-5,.,TGCAGTGCTAGAGATGGCCAGAGCCTCCAAGAGACCCAGTACTTC,CSARDGQSLQETQYF
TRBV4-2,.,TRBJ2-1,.,TGTGCCAGTCACTTTACGGGGGCAAATAATGAGCAGTTCTTC,CASHFTGANNEQFF
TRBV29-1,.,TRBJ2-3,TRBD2,TGCAGCGTTGGAATTAGCGGGGGCACAGATACGCAGTATTTT,CSVGISGGTDTQYF
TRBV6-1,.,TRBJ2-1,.,TGTGCCACCGCCAGGCGGGGACGGCCTTACAATGAGCAGTTCTTC,CATARRGRPYNEQFF